The 14 T cell receptor beta chains below were found in one sample sequenced in a study of shared clonotypes between healthy human individuals. Profiled with immunoSEQ multiplex PCR; TCRdb holds only in-frame clones, not every one. The sample yields over 850,000 clones, approximately 80% seen once. The source material was memory CD4+ T cells from PBMCs. The subset here: CD45RA-negative fraction. The source is a man aged 18-30 years in good health. Some clones in this sample may be carry-over from other donors' samples.

This clone was found once. The chain employs TRBV10-3 and TRBJ1-1; 8 nucleotides line up with TRBD1. The germline gives CDR1 ENHRY, CDR2 SYGVKD. The junction had 8 bases not matched to a gene; V was cut back by 10 bases and J by 7 bases. There are 12 residues in the CDR3. CDR3 nucleotide sequence: TGTGCCACCGGACAGGGAAGGGGTGAAGCTTTCTTT. Protein: CATGQGRGEAFF.

The gene calls are TRBV27 and TRBJ1-5; 8 bases line up with TRBD1. Germline CDR1 MNHEY, CDR2 SMNVEV (reference sequence). Germline trimming cut 8 bases from V and 2 bases from J; bases unmatched to any gene: 14. CDR3 length: 17 amino acids. The CDR3 loop is CASLPDRAGWGNQPQHF. CDR3 DNA: TGTGCCAGCCTTCCGGACAGGGCAGGTTGGGGCAATCAGCCCCAGCATTTT.

J is TRBJ2-3 and V is TRBV29-1; possible D gene TRBD2, 5 bases. Germline-derived CDR1 and CDR2 are SQVTM and ANQGSEA. The CDR3 spans 13 residues. Trimming removed 7 bases from V and 2 bases from J, with 13 bases in between. The CDR3 reads CSGRRGSTDTQYF. In DNA form, the CDR3 reads TGCAGCGGGCGGCGAGGGTCCACAGATACGCAGTATTTT.

The chain combines TRBV5-1 with TRBJ1-3; a possible D gene is TRBD1 (5 bases). V lost 0 bases and J lost 4, with 11 bases in between. Germline CDR1 reads SGHRS; CDR2 reads YFSETQ. This CDR3 contains 15 residues. For the CDR3, the DNA is TGCGCCAGCAGCTTGGCGGGGGAAGCAGGAAACACCATATATTTT. Translation: CASSLAGEAGNTIYF. Drawing the rest from reference TRBV5-1 and TRBJ1-3, the complete variable domain is KAGVTQTPRYLIKTRGQQVTLSCSPISGHRSVSWYQQTPGQGLQFLFEYFSETQRNKGNFPGRFSGRQFSNSRSEMNVSTLELGDSALYLCASSLAGEAGNTIYFGEGSWLTVV.

The rearrangement links TRBV2 to TRBJ2-5; D is perhaps TRBD1 (5 bases). V was pared by 3 bases and J by 5 bases, with 13 bases between. Germline CDR1 reads SNHLY; CDR2 reads FYNNEI. The CDR3 extends over 14 amino acids. The CDR3: CASSDLSRVETQYF. The CDR3 DNA is TGTGCCAGCAGTGATCTGAGCAGGGTCGAGACCCAGTACTTC. The full variable domain, completed using reference TRBV2 and TRBJ2-5, is EPEVTQTPSHQVTQMGQEVILRCVPISNHLYFYWYRQILGQKVEFLVSFYNNEISEKSEIFDDQFSVERPDGSNFTLKIRSTKLEDSAMYFCASSDLSRVETQYFGPGTRLLVL.

The J gene is TRBJ1-3, the V gene TRBV5-1; TRBD1 matches at 7 bases. The germline CDR1 and CDR2 sequences are SGHRS and YFSETQ. This CDR3 contains 15 residues. J lost 3 bases, V lost 2 bases, and 5 bases had no gene match. The CDR3 nucleotides are TGCGCCAGCAGCTTCGGGACAGCGGATGGAAACACCATATATTTT. Translating it yields CASSFGTADGNTIYF.

The rearrangement uses TRBV28 and TRBJ2-1; 9 bases align to TRBD2. Germline trimming cut 5 bases from V and 1 base from J; bases unmatched to any gene: 6. CDR1 is MDHEN, CDR2 SYDVKM, per germline. The CDR3 consists of 16 residues. CDR3 protein: CASSLPLAGSYNEQFF. The CDR3 coding sequence is TGTGCCAGCAGTCTACCTCTAGCGGGATCCTACAATGAGCAGTTCTTC.

In this sample, this clone turned up once. This chain joins TRBV5-4 and TRBJ2-6; TRBD1 aligns across 9 bases. Germline CDR1 and CDR2: SGHNT and YYREEE (reference sequence). With 3 bases clipped from V and 0 bases from J, the junction kept 7 bases outside the gene matches. The CDR3 contains 18 residues. CDR3 sequence reads: CASSSGTGTSSGANVLTF. CDR3 in DNA: TGTGCCAGCAGCTCCGGGACAGGGACCAGCTCTGGGGCCAACGTCCTGACTTTC.

A note on this clone: Other DNA sequences in the sample encode the same CDR3. This chain uses TRBV5-6 with TRBJ2-5; 7 positions match TRBD2. CDR1 SGHDT and CDR2 YYEEEE come from the germline V gene. J gave up 4 bases and V 2 bases, and 5 bases lay outside the gene matches. There are 14 residues in the CDR3. The CDR3 is CASSFGGRVETQYF. The CDR3 DNA reads as TGTGCCAGCAGCTTTGGAGGGAGGGTAGAGACCCAGTACTTC.

The chain carries TRBV5-1 and TRBJ2-1, with D tentatively TRBD2 (6 bases). V lost 9 bases and J lost 3, with 19 bases in between. The CDR3 totals 15 residues. CDR1 and CDR2 (germline): SGHRS, YFSETQ. CDR3 DNA sequence: TGCGCCACCTCAGCTGCGGGGTTTAACTACAATGAGCAGTTCTTC. Residues: CATSAAGFNYNEQFF.

The sample holds one count of this clone. CDR3 amino acids: CASSGGDVTGANVLTF. The CDR3 nucleotides are TGTGCCAGCAGTGGAGGGGATGTTACTGGGGCCAACGTCCTGACTTTC. This sequence joins TRBV27 and TRBJ2-6, with D perhaps matching TRBD2 (6 bases). V was clipped by 5 bases and J by 2 bases, with 13 bases between them. Germline CDR1 and CDR2: MNHEY and SMNVEV (reference sequence). There are 16 residues in the CDR3.

This clone was picked up one time. J is TRBJ2-3 and V is TRBV7-3, with 7 bases fitting TRBD2. The germline gives CDR1 SGHTA, CDR2 FQGTGA. J lost 2 bases, V lost 4 bases, and 15 bases had no gene match. This CDR3 region has 18 residues. This CDR3 is CASSSRRSGAQNTDTQYF. CDR3 nucleotide sequence: TGTGCCAGCAGCTCCCGTCGCAGCGGGGCGCAGAACACAGATACGCAGTATTTT.

V is TRBV9 and J is TRBJ2-7, with D possibly being TRBD2 (6 bases). This CDR3 region has 15 residues. CDR1 is SGDLS and CDR2 is YYNGEE in the germline V gene. V gave up 6 bases and J gave up 0 bases, with 16 bases separating them. The CDR3 here is CASTILAENSYEQYF. CDR3 coding DNA: TGTGCCAGCACCATATTAGCGGAAAACTCCTACGAGCAGTACTTC.

This chain links TRBV4-1 with TRBJ2-5; D is perhaps TRBD1 (5 bases). Looked up from germline, CDR1 is MGHRA and CDR2 is YSYEKL. The CDR3 runs to 16 residues. V lost 4 bases and J 1 base, leaving 16 bases between the germline ends. This CDR3 is CASSRTRLGGQETQYF. CDR3 nucleotide sequence: TGCGCCAGCAGCCGGACACGCCTAGGTGGCCAAGAGACCCAGTACTTC.